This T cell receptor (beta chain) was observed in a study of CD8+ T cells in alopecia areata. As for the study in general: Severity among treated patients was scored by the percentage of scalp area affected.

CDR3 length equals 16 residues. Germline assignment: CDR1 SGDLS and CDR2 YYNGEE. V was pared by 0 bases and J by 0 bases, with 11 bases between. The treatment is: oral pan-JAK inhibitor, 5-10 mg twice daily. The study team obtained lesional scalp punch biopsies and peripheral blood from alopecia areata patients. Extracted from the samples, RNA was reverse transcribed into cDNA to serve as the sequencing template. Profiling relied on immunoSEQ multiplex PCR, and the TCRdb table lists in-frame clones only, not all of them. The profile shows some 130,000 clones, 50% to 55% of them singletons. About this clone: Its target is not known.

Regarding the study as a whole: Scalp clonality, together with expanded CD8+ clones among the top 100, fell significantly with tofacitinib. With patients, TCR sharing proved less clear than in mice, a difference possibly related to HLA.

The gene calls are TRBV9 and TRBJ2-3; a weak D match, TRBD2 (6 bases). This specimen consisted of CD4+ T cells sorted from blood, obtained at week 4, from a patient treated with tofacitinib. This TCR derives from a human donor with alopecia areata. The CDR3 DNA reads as TGTGCCAGCAGCGTAGGGACTACCTCCAGCACAGATACGCAGTATTTT. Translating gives CASSVGTTSSTDTQYF.